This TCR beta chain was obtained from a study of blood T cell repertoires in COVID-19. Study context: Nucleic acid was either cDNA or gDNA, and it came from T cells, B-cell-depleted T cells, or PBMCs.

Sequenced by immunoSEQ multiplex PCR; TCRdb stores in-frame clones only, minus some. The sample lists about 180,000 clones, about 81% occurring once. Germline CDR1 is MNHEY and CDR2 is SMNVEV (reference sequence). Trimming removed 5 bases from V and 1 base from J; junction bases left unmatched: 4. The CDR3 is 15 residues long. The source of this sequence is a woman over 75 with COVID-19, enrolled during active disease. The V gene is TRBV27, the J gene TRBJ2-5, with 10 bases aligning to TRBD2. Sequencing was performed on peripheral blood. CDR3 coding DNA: TGTGCCAGCAGTCCACTAGCGGGGTTCCAAGAGACCCAGTACTTC. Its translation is CASSPLAGFQETQYF.